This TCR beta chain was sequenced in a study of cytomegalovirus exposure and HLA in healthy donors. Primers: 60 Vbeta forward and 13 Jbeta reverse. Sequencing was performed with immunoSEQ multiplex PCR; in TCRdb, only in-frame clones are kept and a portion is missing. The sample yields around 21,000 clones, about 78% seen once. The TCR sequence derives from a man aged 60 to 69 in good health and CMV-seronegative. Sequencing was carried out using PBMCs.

The CDR3 coding sequence is TGTGCCAGCACCCCGGGACAGTATAATTCACCCCTCCACTTT. Residues: CASTPGQYNSPLHF. The gene calls are TRBV5-6 and TRBJ1-6; 7 bases match TRBD1. Germline assignment: CDR1 SGHDT and CDR2 YYEEEE. This CDR3 has 14 residues. Unmatched junction bases numbered 4, after V lost 6 bases and J lost 4 bases.